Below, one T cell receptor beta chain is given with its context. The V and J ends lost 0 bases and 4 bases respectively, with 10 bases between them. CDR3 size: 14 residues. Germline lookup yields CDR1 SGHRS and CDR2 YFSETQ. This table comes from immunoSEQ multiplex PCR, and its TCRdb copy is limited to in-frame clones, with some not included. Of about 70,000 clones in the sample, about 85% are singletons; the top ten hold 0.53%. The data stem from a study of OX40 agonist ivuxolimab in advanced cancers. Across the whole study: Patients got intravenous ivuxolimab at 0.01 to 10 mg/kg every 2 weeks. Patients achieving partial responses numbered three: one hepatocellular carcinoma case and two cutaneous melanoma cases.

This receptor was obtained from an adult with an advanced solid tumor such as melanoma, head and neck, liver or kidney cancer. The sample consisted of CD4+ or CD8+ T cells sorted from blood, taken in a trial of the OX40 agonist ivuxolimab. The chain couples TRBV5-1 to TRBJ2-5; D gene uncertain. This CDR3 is CASSLGQERETQYF. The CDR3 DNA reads TGCGCCAGCAGCTTGGGGCAGGAACGAGAGACCCAGTACTTC.